This T cell receptor beta chain is from a study of T cell responses to AZD1222 COVID-19 vaccine. V was trimmed by 2 bases and J by 8 bases, leaving 19 bases between them. Germline loops: CDR1 SGHRS, CDR2 YFSETQ. The CDR3 length is 15 residues. Concerning this clone: The antigen remains unidentified.

Only in-frame clones appear in the TCRdb table, and some are missing; sequencing was by immunoSEQ multiplex PCR. The table records 210,000 or so clones, roughly 91% of them present only once. The study, taken as a whole, reports: Just a handful of AZD1222 recipients were seropositive at baseline. There were vaccine-associated CD4 TCRs across spike, dominant at 160-218 and 743-854. Spike-specific TCR breadth and depth went up after people got two AZD1222 doses. White British ancestry dominated among donors, who included more females, and clonal diversity was possibly underestimated.

J is TRBJ1-2 and V is TRBV5-1; D unclear. The sequenced sample was peripheral blood, obtained on day 0 of MenACWY control vaccination. This TCR came from an adult in good health. CDR3 sequence reads: CASSFNGQVLWGYTF. As DNA, the CDR3 is TGCGCCAGCAGCTTTAACGGGCAGGTTTTATGGGGCTACACCTTC.